This T cell receptor beta chain was recorded in a study of radiation and T cells in renal cell carcinoma. This clone has only a few counts. Its matching antigen is unknown. Noted treatment: 15 Gy SBRT to primary tumor, nephrectomy 4 weeks later. The study's findings and limits: Intratumoral heterogeneity was not captured in these approximately 1 g regions.

Sequencing used immunoSEQ multiplex PCR; TCRdb keeps in-frame clones, though not all of them. The table includes 15,000 to 20,000 clones, less than 65% detected once. The CDR3 is 14 amino acids. Germline values: CDR1 SGDLS, CDR2 YYNGEE. The ends were cut back, 3 bases at V and 8 bases at J, with 17 bases in the middle. The sequencing used tumor tissue, collected from a patient whose treatment included radiotherapy and nephrectomy. This chain connects TRBV9 to TRBJ1-2; D not certain. The receptor was derived from a man aged 45-65 years with renal cell carcinoma. The CDR3 sequence: CASSAQGSKEGYTF. CDR3 DNA sequence: TGTGCCAGCAGCGCACAAGGGTCCAAAGAGGGCTACACCTTC. Based on the CDR3 plus reference TRBV9 and TRBJ1-2, the full variable domain is DSGVTQTPKHLITATGQRVTLRCSPRSGDLSVYWYQQSLDQGLQFLIQYYNGEERAKGNILERFSAQQFPDLHSELNLSSLELGDSALYFCASSAQGSKEGYTFGSGTRLTVV.